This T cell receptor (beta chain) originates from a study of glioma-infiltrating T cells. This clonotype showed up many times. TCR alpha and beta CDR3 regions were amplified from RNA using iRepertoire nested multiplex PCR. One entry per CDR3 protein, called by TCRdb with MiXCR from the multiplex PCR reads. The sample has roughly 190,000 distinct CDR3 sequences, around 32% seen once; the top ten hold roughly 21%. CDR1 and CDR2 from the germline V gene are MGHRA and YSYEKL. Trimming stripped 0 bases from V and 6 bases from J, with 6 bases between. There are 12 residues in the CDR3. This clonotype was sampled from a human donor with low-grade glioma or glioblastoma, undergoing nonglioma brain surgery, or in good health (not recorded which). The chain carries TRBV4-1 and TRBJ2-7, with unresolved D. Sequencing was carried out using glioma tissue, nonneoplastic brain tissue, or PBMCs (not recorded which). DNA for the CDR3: TGCGCCAGCAGCCAAGATCCGGGCGAGCAGTACTTC. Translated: CASSQDPGEQYF.